Described below is a single T cell receptor beta chain sequence and its context. What it binds is not known. Expressed TCRB transcripts were sequenced, since all the RNA that had been isolated was reverse transcribed. The data were produced by immunoSEQ multiplex PCR, yet TCRdb's version contains in-frame clones alone and is incomplete. The sample consists of 200,000 to 300,000 clones, about 11% of them appearing once. The data were taken from a study of beta chain features in type 1 diabetes. Findings and limits, study-wide: A moderate, significant TCRB CDR3 shortening appeared in type 1 diabetes across four CD4+ subsets.

The CDR3 loop spans 15 amino acids. With 4 bases clipped from V and 10 bases from J, the junction kept 6 bases outside the gene matches. Germline CDR1 LGHNA, CDR2 YNFKEQ. The chain has TRBV4-2 and TRBJ2-1; 14 bases align to TRBD2. Sequencing input: naive CD4+ T cells from blood. The TCR originated in a man under 40 with type 1 diabetes. This chain's CDR3 is CASSPTSGGALEQFF. In DNA, the CDR3 is TGTGCCAGCAGCCCGACTAGCGGGGGGGCGTTGGAGCAGTTCTTC.